The rows below give T cell receptor beta chains drawn from one sample of a study of CD8 T cells in Susac syndrome. In TCRdb, the immunoSEQ multiplex PCR reads were re-called with MiXCR into one record per CDR3 protein. The sample holds 240,000 or so distinct CDR3 sequences, 90% to 96% seen once. The sample was CD4+ T cells from PBMCs. The receptors derive from a human donor with Susac syndrome. Both conserved end residues are part of each CDR3. A D gene is named only where the DNA matches it firmly. The size of a clone is reported for some rows only, either as once, few or many, or as a class for expanded clones.

TRBD1,.,TRBJ2-7,TRBV5-1,CASSLPDRSSEQYF,TGCGCCAGCAGCCTCCCGGACAGGTCTAGCGAGCAGTACTTC
.,.,TRBJ2-3,TRBV11-2,CASSLEASGTDTQYF,TGTGCCAGCAGCTTAGAAGCATCCGGCACAGATACGCAGTATTTT
TRBD1,.,TRBJ2-7,TRBV29-1,CSGPGQGRHEQYF,TGCAGCGGACCGGGACAGGGTCGACACGAGCAGTACTTC
TRBD1,.,TRBJ1-1,TRBV29-1,CSVEALFPGGVAEAFF,TGCAGCGTTGAAGCCTTATTCCCAGGGGGCGTCGCTGAAGCTTTCTTT
.,.,TRBJ2-5,TRBV18,CASATVPGSQETQYF,TGTGCCAGCGCGACGGTGCCAGGCTCTCAAGAGACCCAGTACTTC
.,once,TRBJ1-2,TRBV20-1,CGGDGNYGYTF,TGCGGGGGGGACGGGAACTATGGCTACACCTTC
.,.,TRBJ2-2,TRBV25-1,CASSKDGELFF,TGTGCCAGCAGCAAGGACGGGGAGCTGTTTTTT
.,few,TRBJ2-3,TRBV9,CASSVEDTQYF,TGTGCCAGCAGTGTTGAAGATACGCAGTATTTT
TRBD2,.,TRBJ2-7,TRBV10-2,CASSESGGSGRYEQYF,TGCGCCAGCAGTGAGTCCGGGGGGAGCGGGAGATACGAGCAGTACTTC
.,.,TRBJ2-7,TRBV29-1,CSVKNSGEQYF,TGCAGCGTTAAAAACTCCGGCGAGCAGTACTTC
TRBD1,.,TRBJ1-2,TRBV7-9,CAGTENYGYTF,TGTGCCGGGACAGAGAACTATGGCTACACCTTC
.,.,TRBJ1-2,TRBV20-1,CSASPGQWGSYGYTF,TGCAGTGCTAGTCCGGGACAATGGGGCAGCTATGGCTACACCTTC
TRBD2,once,TRBJ2-1,TRBV20-1,CSARDIREGLYEQFF,TGCAGTGCTAGAGATATTCGGGAGGGCCTATATGAGCAGTTCTTC
TRBD2,.,TRBJ2-1,TRBV9,CASSVGLAGLTYNEQFF,TGTGCCAGCAGCGTAGGCCTAGCGGGGCTTACCTACAATGAGCAGTTCTTC
.,few,TRBJ2-6,TRBV5-1,CASSLDSGANVLTF,TGTGCCAGCAGCCTCGACTCTGGGGCCAACGTCCTGACTTTC
.,.,TRBJ1-1,TRBV12-3/TRBV12-4,CASSARSRDALNTEAFF,TGTGCCAGCAGTGCACGGTCCCGGGACGCTCTGAACACTGAAGCTTTCTTT
.,once,TRBJ2-1,TRBV14,CASSQEYSEQFF,TGTGCCAGCAGCCAAGAGTATAGTGAGCAGTTCTTC
.,.,TRBJ1-2,TRBV27,CASSPRDTVYGYTF,TGTGCCAGCAGTCCGCGGGACACCGTCTATGGCTACACCTTC
TRBD1,.,TRBJ1-2,TRBV28,CASSSPLDRGWGYTF,TGTGCCAGCAGTTCACCCCTCGACAGGGGCTGGGGCTACACCTTC
TRBD1,.,TRBJ2-1,TRBV24-1,CATSDSGQGANEQFF,TGTGCCACCAGTGACTCAGGACAGGGGGCGAATGAGCAGTTCTTC
TRBD2,.,TRBJ2-1,TRBV5-4,CASSLLRGSGGTYNEQFF,TGTGCCAGCAGCTTGTTGAGGGGTAGCGGGGGAACCTACAATGAGCAGTTCTTC
.,.,TRBJ1-2,TRBV28,CASSPLVRGYTF,TGTGCCAGCAGCCCCTTAGTCCGAGGCTACACCTTC
TRBD2,.,TRBJ2-4,TRBV29-1,CSVDRLAGGRNIQYF,TGCAGCGTTGACCGACTAGCGGGAGGGAGGAACATTCAGTACTTC
TRBD2,.,TRBJ2-2,TRBV27,CASRRGLAGVDGELFF,TGTGCCAGCAGGAGAGGGCTAGCGGGAGTGGACGGGGAGCTGTTTTTT
.,.,TRBJ2-7,TRBV15,CATSRPPADGTYEQYF,TGTGCCACCAGCAGACCTCCCGCCGACGGAACCTACGAGCAGTACTTC
.,.,TRBJ1-1,TRBV7-9,CASSGGSNTEAFF,TGTGCCAGCAGCGGAGGTTCAAACACTGAAGCTTTCTTT
.,.,TRBJ1-1,TRBV6-5,CASSYSLQGGTEAFF,TGTGCCAGCAGTTACTCGCTACAGGGTGGGACTGAAGCTTTCTTT
.,.,TRBJ2-1,TRBV2,CASSEGGTQFF,TGTGCCAGCAGTGAAGGGGGTACCCAGTTCTTC
TRBD1,.,TRBJ1-4,TRBV30,CAWNWAGGEEKLFF,TGTGCCTGGAATTGGGCAGGGGGTGAGGAAAAACTGTTTTTT
.,.,TRBJ2-2,TRBV29-1,CSVGGPSQNTGELFF,TGCAGCGTTGGGGGACCCTCCCAGAACACCGGGGAGCTGTTTTTT
TRBD2,.,TRBJ2-4,TRBV3-1,CASSHLVGLAGDGNIQYF,TGTGCCAGCAGCCATCTCGTGGGACTAGCGGGAGATGGAAACATTCAGTACTTC
.,.,TRBJ2-1,TRBV7-3,CASSPMGSFIYNEQFF,TGTGCCAGCAGCCCCATGGGCTCTTTCATCTACAATGAGCAGTTCTTC
TRBD1,.,TRBJ2-3,TRBV30,CAWSDRGRSTSDTQYF,TGTGCCTGGAGTGACAGGGGGCGTAGTACTTCAGATACGCAGTATTTT
TRBD2,once,TRBJ2-1,TRBV12-3/TRBV12-4,CASSFTGTIYNEQFF,TGTGCCAGCAGTTTTACCGGGACTATCTACAATGAGCAGTTCTTC
.,.,TRBJ2-3,TRBV7-2,CASRRTDTQYF,TGTGCCAGCAGGAGGACAGATACGCAGTATTTT
.,.,TRBJ1-1,TRBV5-1,CASSLEMGTEAFF,TGCGCCAGCAGCTTGGAAATGGGTACTGAAGCTTTCTTT
.,.,TRBJ2-1,TRBV25-1,CASSDSGGLRGNEQFF,TGTGCCAGCAGTGATTCGGGGGGCCTGAGGGGCAATGAGCAGTTCTTC
.,.,TRBJ2-1,TRBV20-1,CSARGGLGRFF,TGCAGTGCTAGGGGCGGACTTGGAAGGTTCTTC
.,.,TRBJ2-3,TRBV18,CASSPSVVDTQYF,TGTGCCAGCTCACCGAGTGTCGTGGATACGCAGTATTTT
TRBD2,.,TRBJ2-2,TRBV29-1,CSVEGTSGFGELFF,TGCAGCGTTGAAGGGACTAGCGGATTCGGGGAGCTGTTTTTT
TRBD1,once,TRBJ1-1,TRBV29-1,CSVDGQGMNTEAFF,TGCAGCGTAGACGGACAGGGGATGAACACTGAAGCTTTCTTT
.,.,TRBJ1-5,TRBV20-1,CSARTADSNQPQHF,TGCAGTGCCCGGACAGCCGATAGCAATCAGCCCCAGCATTTT
.,.,TRBJ1-3,TRBV12-3/TRBV12-4,CASSSRVHPGDTIYF,TGTGCCAGCAGTTCCCGCGTGCACCCAGGGGACACCATATATTTT
TRBD1,.,TRBJ1-1,TRBV18,CASSPGQGQNTEAFF,TGTGCCAGCTCACCGGGACAGGGCCAAAACACTGAAGCTTTCTTT
.,.,TRBJ2-5,TRBV18,CASSYREETQYF,TGTGCCAGCTCGTACAGGGAGGAGACCCAGTACTTC
.,once,TRBJ2-1,TRBV6-6,CASSYSNRNEQFF,TGTGCCAGCAGTTACTCGAATCGGAATGAGCAGTTCTTC
.,.,TRBJ2-3,TRBV2,CASSESRPSTDTQYF,TGTGCCAGCAGTGAATCCCGTCCTAGCACAGATACGCAGTATTTT
.,.,TRBJ2-5,TRBV7-6,CASSLAQGSKETQYF,TGTGCCAGCAGCTTAGCGCAGGGGTCGAAGGAGACCCAGTACTTC
.,.,TRBJ2-7,TRBV4-2,CASSQARAGIRTYEQYF,TGTGCCAGCAGCCAAGCGAGGGCCGGGATTAGGACCTACGAGCAGTACTTC
.,.,TRBJ2-6,TRBV12-3/TRBV12-4,CASSYTPYSGANVLTF,TGTGCCAGCAGCTACACCCCCTATTCTGGGGCCAACGTCCTGACTTTC
.,.,TRBJ1-2,TRBV25-1,CASCSRGCNGYTF,TGTGCCAGCTGTTCCAGGGGATGCAATGGCTACACCTTC
.,.,TRBJ2-1,TRBV19,CASSIDRGLAINEQFF,TGTGCCAGTAGTATAGATCGGGGCCTCGCGATCAATGAGCAGTTCTTC
.,.,TRBJ1-2,TRBV29-1,CSALGNWGYTF,TGCAGCGCCCTGGGGAACTGGGGCTACACCTTC
.,.,TRBJ2-7,TRBV13,CASSQRTANYEQYF,TGTGCCAGCAGCCAACGGACAGCGAACTACGAGCAGTACTTC
TRBD1,.,TRBJ2-4,TRBV3-1,CASSQERQGIDIQYF,TGTGCCAGCAGCCAAGAAAGACAGGGGATCGACATTCAGTACTTC
TRBD2,.,TRBJ2-2,TRBV20-1,CSVPKTSGNTGELFF,TGCAGTGTTCCTAAGACTAGCGGGAACACCGGGGAGCTGTTTTTT